This TCR beta chain was identified in a study of blood T cell repertoires in COVID-19. The wider study: The study drew acute and convalescent COVID-19 samples from the United States, Italy and Spain.

TCRdb's table, derived via immunoSEQ multiplex PCR, lists solely in-frame clones and lacks some. Of around 36,000 clones listed, roughly 82% are singletons. This clone was detected only once. The germline V gene has CDR1 MNHEY and CDR2 SMNVEV (reference sequence). J lost 4 bases, V lost 6 bases, and 21 bases had no gene match. The CDR3 is 19 amino acids. Sequencing was done on a sample of peripheral blood. The sequence came from a man aged 80 or over with active or convalescent COVID-19. The genes are TRBV27 and TRBJ2-7; 10 positions agree with TRBD1. CDR3 residues: CASRSYINRHPGQGYEQYF. The CDR3 DNA sequence: TGTGCCAGCAGATCTTACATTAACCGACACCCGGGACAGGGGTACGAGCAGTACTTC.